These T cell receptor beta chains were read from a single sample in a study of cytomegalovirus exposure and HLA in healthy donors. The table came from immunoSEQ multiplex PCR; TCRdb's copy has only in-frame clones and leaves some out. Of 81,000 or so clones listed, less than 65% were seen once; the top ten hold approximately 5%. Sequenced material: PBMCs. These receptors all come from a woman between 25 and 40 years old in good health and CMV-seropositive. Each CDR3 is given with its conserved first and last residue. Fields, in order: clone size, V gene, D gene, J gene, CDR3 protein, CDR3 DNA. The D gene is left open where the match is weak. Rows may omit the clone size; those that give it use once, few, many or a size class.

clone size: -
V gene: TRBV28
D gene: TRBD1
J gene: TRBJ2-1
CDR3 protein: CASRPTPGQSSQGPSSLNNEQFF
CDR3 DNA: TGTGCCAGCAGACCTACTCCGGGACAGTCCTCCCAAGGCCCATCATCTTTAAACAATGAGCAGTTCTTC

clone size: -
V gene: TRBV30
D gene: TRBD1
J gene: TRBJ2-7
CDR3 protein: CAWSRGTGSPYEQYF
CDR3 DNA: TGTGCCTGGAGTAGAGGGACAGGGAGTCCCTACGAGCAGTACTTC

clone size: -
V gene: TRBV9
D gene: TRBD2
J gene: TRBJ2-3
CDR3 protein: CASSGSGGEFVQYF
CDR3 DNA: TGTGCCAGCAGCGGGAGCGGGGGGGAGTTCGTACAGTATTTT

clone size: few
V gene: TRBV7-3
D gene: -
J gene: TRBJ2-3
CDR3 protein: CASSLYSTSTDTQYF
CDR3 DNA: TGTGCCAGCAGCTTATACAGCACTAGCACAGATACGCAGTATTTT

clone size: -
V gene: TRBV5-8
D gene: -
J gene: TRBJ2-7
CDR3 protein: CASRFTGEYEQYF
CDR3 DNA: TGTGCCAGCAGGTTTACAGGAGAGTACGAGCAGTACTTC

clone size: -
V gene: TRBV4-1
D gene: -
J gene: TRBJ1-6
CDR3 protein: CASSQDWQGTQYNSPPHF
CDR3 DNA: TGCGCCAGCAGCCAAGACTGGCAGGGGACGCAATATAATTCACCCCCCCACTTT

clone size: -
V gene: TRBV6-4
D gene: TRBD1
J gene: TRBJ2-7
CDR3 protein: CASSPGTGGGYEQYF
CDR3 DNA: TGTGCCAGCAGTCCTGGGACAGGGGGCGGCTACGAGCAGTACTTC

clone size: few
V gene: TRBV19
D gene: TRBD2
J gene: TRBJ2-5
CDR3 protein: CASSSGWETQYF
CDR3 DNA: TGTGCCAGCTCTAGCGGGTGGGAGACCCAGTACTTC

clone size: -
V gene: TRBV4-1
D gene: TRBD2
J gene: TRBJ2-7
CDR3 protein: CASSQAQRGSYEQYF
CDR3 DNA: TGCGCCAGCAGCCAAGCCCAGCGGGGCTCCTACGAGCAGTACTTC

clone size: -
V gene: TRBV21-1
D gene: -
J gene: TRBJ1-1
CDR3 protein: CASSKAPRTANTEAFF
CDR3 DNA: TGTGCCAGCAGCAAAGCTCCCCGGACAGCGAACACTGAAGCTTTCTTT

clone size: few
V gene: TRBV5-1
D gene: -
J gene: TRBJ1-2
CDR3 protein: CASSLQGGRMGYPF
CDR3 DNA: TGCGCCAGCAGTCTACAGGGCGGCCGTATGGGCTACCCCTTC

clone size: -
V gene: TRBV18
D gene: TRBD1
J gene: TRBJ2-7
CDR3 protein: CASSPRTGEYEQYF
CDR3 DNA: TGTGCCAGCTCACCCCGGACAGGGGAATACGAGCAGTACTTC

clone size: -
V gene: TRBV7-8
D gene: -
J gene: TRBJ2-3
CDR3 protein: CASSKGVTLINTDTQYF
CDR3 DNA: TGTGCCAGCAGTAAGGGGGTTACGCTTATCAACACAGATACGCAGTATTTT

clone size: -
V gene: TRBV5-6
D gene: -
J gene: TRBJ2-7
CDR3 protein: CASSLTGISYEQYF
CDR3 DNA: TGTGCCAGCAGCTTGACCGGGATATCCTACGAGCAGTACTTC

clone size: -
V gene: TRBV7-2
D gene: TRBD1
J gene: TRBJ2-7
CDR3 protein: CASSSPGQGAYEQYF
CDR3 DNA: TGTGCCAGCAGCTCCCCGGGACAGGGGGCTTACGAGCAGTACTTC

clone size: few
V gene: TRBV4-1
D gene: TRBD1
J gene: TRBJ1-2
CDR3 protein: CASSQDDRANYGYTF
CDR3 DNA: TGCGCCAGCAGCCAAGACGACAGGGCCAACTATGGCTACACCTTC

clone size: few
V gene: TRBV27
D gene: -
J gene: TRBJ2-1
CDR3 protein: CASSLSKGGAFEQFF
CDR3 DNA: TGTGCCAGCAGTTTATCGAAGGGGGGGGCCTTTGAGCAGTTCTTC

clone size: few
V gene: TRBV7-2
D gene: -
J gene: TRBJ2-3
CDR3 protein: CASSSSLADTQYF
CDR3 DNA: TGTGCCAGCAGCTCGTCCCTAGCAGATACGCAGTATTTT

clone size: -
V gene: TRBV6-1
D gene: TRBD1
J gene: TRBJ2-3
CDR3 protein: CASSPGQGATDTQYF
CDR3 DNA: TGTGCCAGCAGTCCGGGACAGGGGGCCACAGATACGCAGTATTTT

clone size: few
V gene: TRBV29-1
D gene: TRBD1
J gene: TRBJ2-7
CDR3 protein: CSVPGQAPYEQYF
CDR3 DNA: TGCAGCGTTCCGGGACAGGCACCCTACGAGCAGTACTTC

clone size: -
V gene: TRBV27
D gene: TRBD1
J gene: TRBJ2-7
CDR3 protein: CASSFPGTGNEQYF
CDR3 DNA: TGTGCCAGCAGTTTTCCTGGGACAGGGAACGAGCAGTACTTC

clone size: -
V gene: TRBV4-2
D gene: TRBD2
J gene: TRBJ2-1
CDR3 protein: CASSQDPRGGAYEQFF
CDR3 DNA: TGTGCCAGCAGCCAAGACCCTCGCGGGGGGGCGTATGAGCAGTTCTTC

clone size: -
V gene: TRBV18
D gene: TRBD1
J gene: TRBJ1-4
CDR3 protein: CASSPLGTGTTNEKLFF
CDR3 DNA: TGTGCCAGCTCACCGCTCGGGACAGGGACAACTAATGAAAAACTGTTTTTT

clone size: -
V gene: TRBV6-1
D gene: TRBD1
J gene: TRBJ1-1
CDR3 protein: CASIRTGGVDTEAFF
CDR3 DNA: TGTGCCAGCATAAGGACAGGGGGCGTGGACACTGAAGCTTTCTTT

clone size: few
V gene: TRBV5-4
D gene: -
J gene: TRBJ1-2
CDR3 protein: CASSLGLGGDYGYTF
CDR3 DNA: TGTGCCAGCAGCTTGGGGCTGGGCGGGGATTATGGCTACACCTTC

clone size: -
V gene: TRBV1
D gene: -
J gene: TRBJ2-1
CDR3 protein: CTSSRYPRGEQFF
CDR3 DNA: TGCACCAGCAGCCGATACCCCCGGGGGGAGCAGTTCTTC